This T cell receptor (beta chain) stems from a study of cytomegalovirus exposure and HLA in healthy donors. Across the whole study: Roughly 85 million unique TCRs from HLA-typed donors were held in an early release of data.

This CDR3 comprises 19 residues. Germline V gene data show CDR1 as GTSNPN and CDR2 as SVGIG (reference sequence). V dropped 1 base and J dropped 8 bases, with 27 bases sitting between them. A multiplex PCR was run with 60 Vbeta primers and 13 Jbeta primers. Authors' data handling: In a later analysis, 70 million to 80 million unique TCR beta chains included roughly 11 million shared by two or more donors. Repertoires were generated with immunoSEQ multiplex PCR, while TCRdb's copy carries only in-frame clones and drops some. That table gives V, J and clone size, and the DNA gave D and trimming. Found here are 100,000 to 150,000 clones, less than 90% of them singletons; the top ten hold around 20%. Findings and limits, study-wide: Rarity held for most TCR sequences, but there were some public TCRs that occurred in many donors.

This clone was counted a single time. Antigen unknown. The V call is TRBV30, the J call TRBJ1-6, with D unresolved. The source is a man between 18 and 35 years old in good health and CMV-seropositive. Sample: PBMCs. CDR3 nucleotides: TGTGCCTGGAGTGCCGGTAGGACCAACCCTGGGAGTAATTATTCACCCCTCCACTTT. Its protein product is CAWSAGRTNPGSNYSPLHF. The full variable domain, in which reference TRBV30 and TRBJ1-6 provide the parts outside the CDR3, is SQTIHQWPATLVQPVGSPLSLECTVEGTSNPNLYWYRQAAGRGLQLLFYSVGIGQISSEVPQNLSASRPQDRQFILSSKKLLLSDSGFYLCAWSAGRTNPGSNYSPLHFGNGTRLTVT.